This T cell receptor (beta chain) was sequenced in a study of Ad26.COV2.S vaccination and SARS-CoV-2 variants. Germline V CDR1 and CDR2: SGHDT, YYEEEE. This CDR3 comprises 15 residues. Trimming at V came to 0 bases and at J to 12 bases, leaving 9 bases not matched to a gene. Some clones are missing from TCRdb's copy, which holds only in-frame ones; the method was immunoSEQ multiplex PCR. The repertoire holds 180,000 or so clones, with 70% to 90% as singletons. As to this clone: Antigen unknown.

Study-wide findings and caveats: Measures of TCR breadth and depth may have fallen short of total T cell responses. Those who received the vaccine showed greater spike-specific TCR breadth than those given placebo. Breadth, reportedly substantial, characterized the spike-specific CD8+ and CD4+ T cell responses after vaccination.

The sequence was obtained from a human donor who had recovered from COVID-19. Sequencing used peripheral blood, obtained after recovery from COVID-19. This chain connects TRBV5-6 to TRBJ1-6; 7 bases map to TRBD1. CDR3 nucleotides: TGTGCCAGCAGCTTGGGGTACCAGGGGGGGAGACCCCTCCACTTT. Encoded protein: CASSLGYQGGRPLHF.